This TCR beta chain was documented in a study of shared clonotypes between healthy human individuals. The CDR3 runs 20 residues. V was pared by 6 bases and J by 0 bases, with 26 bases between. Germline V gene lookup returns CDR1 SNHLY and CDR2 FYNNEI. The data were produced by immunoSEQ multiplex PCR, yet TCRdb's version contains in-frame clones alone and is incomplete. The sample lists about 2.4 million clones, roughly 93% seen once, with 0.36% in the top ten. The sample consisted of naive CD4+ T cells from PBMCs. Described subset: CD45RA+ positively selected. The receptor comes from a man aged 18 to 30 in good health. Some clones in this sample may be carry-over from other donors' samples. The chain links TRBV2 to TRBJ1-4; D is unclear. CDR3 sequence reads: CASRIAAARGSGSTNEKLFF. In DNA form, the CDR3 reads TGTGCCAGCAGGATCGCTGCGGCCCGGGGATCCGGTTCAACTAATGAAAAACTGTTTTTT.